This T cell receptor beta chain appears in the sequencing data of a study of CD8 T cell repertoires and HIV-1 epitope variants. Study summary: T cells were stimulated with Twenty-five Gag and Nef peptides separately. Control wells had CMV/EBV/flu peptides, negative Ebola AY9, or no peptide.

The table lists this clone with a count of one. Its antigen is as yet unknown. From germline, CDR1 is MNHEY and CDR2 SMNVEV (reference sequence). V was clipped by 7 bases and J by 1 base; unmatched bases: 4. There are 14 residues in the CDR3. Produced via immunoSEQ multiplex PCR; TCRdb's table is partial and in-frame only. The repertoire holds about 5,300 clones, with more than 60% as singletons. Study-wide points: Of about 10 antigen-specific beta clonotypes, over 5 appeared to cross-react with escape variants.

The TCR originated in a male donor with HIV. The material sequenced was cultured CD8+ T cells derived from PBMCs. The chain is built from TRBV27 and TRBJ2-1, with 7 bases identical to TRBD1. DNA for the CDR3: TGTGCCAGCAAGAGGACAGGTTCCTACAATGAGCAGTTCTTC. Amino acid sequence: CASKRTGSYNEQFF.